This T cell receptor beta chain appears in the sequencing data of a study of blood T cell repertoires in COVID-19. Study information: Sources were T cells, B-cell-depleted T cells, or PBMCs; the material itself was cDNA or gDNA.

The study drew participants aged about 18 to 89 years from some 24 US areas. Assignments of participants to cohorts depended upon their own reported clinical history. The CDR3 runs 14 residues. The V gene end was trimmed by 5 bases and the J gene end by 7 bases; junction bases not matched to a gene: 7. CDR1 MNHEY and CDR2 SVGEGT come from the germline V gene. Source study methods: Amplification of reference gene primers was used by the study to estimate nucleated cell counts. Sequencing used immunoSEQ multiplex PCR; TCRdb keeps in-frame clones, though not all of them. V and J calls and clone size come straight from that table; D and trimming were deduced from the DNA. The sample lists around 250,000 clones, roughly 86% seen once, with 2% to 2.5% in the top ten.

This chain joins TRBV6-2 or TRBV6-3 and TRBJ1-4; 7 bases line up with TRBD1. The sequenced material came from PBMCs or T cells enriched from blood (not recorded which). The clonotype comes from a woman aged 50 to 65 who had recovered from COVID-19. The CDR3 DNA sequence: TGTGCCAGCAGTGCCCGGGACAGTAGTGAAAAACTGTTTTTT. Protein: CASSARDSSEKLFF.